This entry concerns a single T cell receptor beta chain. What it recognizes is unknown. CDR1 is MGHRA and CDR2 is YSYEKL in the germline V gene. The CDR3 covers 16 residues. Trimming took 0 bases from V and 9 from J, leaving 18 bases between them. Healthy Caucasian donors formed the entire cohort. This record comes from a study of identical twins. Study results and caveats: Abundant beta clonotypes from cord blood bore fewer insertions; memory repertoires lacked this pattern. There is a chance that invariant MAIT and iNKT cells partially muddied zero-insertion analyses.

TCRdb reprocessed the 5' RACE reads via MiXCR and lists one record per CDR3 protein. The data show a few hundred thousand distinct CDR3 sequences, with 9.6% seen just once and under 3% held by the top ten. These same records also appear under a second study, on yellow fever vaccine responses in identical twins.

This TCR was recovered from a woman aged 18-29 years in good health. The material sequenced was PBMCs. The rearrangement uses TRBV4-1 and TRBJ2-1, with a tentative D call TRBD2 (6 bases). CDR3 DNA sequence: TGCGCCAGCAGCCAAGATAGTGGCAGGGCGCGGGGTGAGCAGTTCTTC. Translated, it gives CASSQDSGRARGEQFF.